This T cell receptor beta chain was documented in a study of blood T cell repertoires in COVID-19. Trimming removed 7 bases from V and 4 bases from J; junction bases left unmatched: 9. Per the germline V gene, CDR1 is MDHEN and CDR2 is SYDVKM. The CDR3 has 15 amino acids. The protocol was immunoSEQ multiplex PCR, while the TCRdb copy is restricted to in-frame clones and leaves out a portion. Of approximately 50,000 clones detected, approximately 85% appear once; the ten largest clones hold approximately 6.4%. The clonotype originates from a man in his sixties with acute or convalescent COVID-19. The chain is built from TRBV28 and TRBJ2-1; 8 positions agree with TRBD2. The sequencing sample was made of peripheral blood. CDR3 bases: TGTGCCAGCACACGTCCACTAGCGGCATACAATGAGCAGTTCTTC. It encodes CASTRPLAAYNEQFF.